Detailed here is one TCR beta chain. The V gene's germline CDR1 is MDHEN and CDR2 SYDVKM. The CDR3 length is 12 residues. The V and J ends lost 9 bases and 4 bases respectively, with 12 bases between them. This specimen comes from a study of blood T cell repertoires in COVID-19. About the research overall: Sites across the United States, Italy and Spain contributed samples from acute and convalescent COVID-19. PBMCs, B-cell-depleted T cells, or T cells were the source of the cDNA or gDNA that made up the material.

As handled by the study authors: Estimates of nucleated cell counts were drawn from the amplification of reference gene primers. The data were produced by immunoSEQ multiplex PCR, yet TCRdb's version contains in-frame clones alone and is incomplete. That table furnishes V, J and clone size, whereas the DNA furnished D and trimming. The sample includes about 120,000 clones, 79% seen only once; the top ten take under 5%. The TCR originated in a woman of 80 years or more with acute or convalescent COVID-19. The specimen sequenced was peripheral blood. V usage is TRBV28 and J usage is TRBJ1-1; D remains unclear. The DNA for the CDR3 is TGTGCCAGTACCCCCGGTTTCACTGAAGCTTTCTTT. It codes for CASTPGFTEAFF.